This T cell receptor beta chain originates from a study of T-cell memory formation after mild COVID-19. Study at large: Largely, TCR clusters stayed within a single donor.

The CDR3 covers 17 residues. Germline lookup yields CDR1 SGHTA and CDR2 FQGNSA. With 0 bases removed from V and 0 bases from J, the gap between germline ends came to 14 bases. This clonotype was found once. Its antigen remains unknown. From the 5' RACE reads, TCRdb called clonotypes with MiXCR, one entry per CDR3 protein. The sample lists around 530,000 distinct CDR3 sequences; approximately 21% were seen once. Findings of the study overall: Certain responding clones were present in pre-infection memory, suggesting participation of cross-reactive memory. Contracting clones from day 15 to 85 had balanced CD4/CD8; later expanders favoured CD4+.

This TCR came from an adult woman who had mild COVID-19 (a few samples of this study predate the infection). Cell type and time point are not known. The sequenced sample consisted of PBMCs or a T cell subset sorted from them (not recorded which). This chain connects TRBV7-2 to TRBJ2-5; D is possibly TRBD2 (6 bases). DNA of the CDR3: TGTGCCAGCAGCTTAGCTCGGGGGAGCCGGTACCAAGAGACCCAGTACTTC. Protein: CASSLARGSRYQETQYF. Full variable domain (missing parts from reference TRBV7-2 and TRBJ2-5): GAGVSQSPSNKVTEKGKDVELRCDPISGHTALYWYRQSLGQGLEFLIYFQGNSAPDKSGLPSDRFSAERTGGSVSTLTIQRTQQEDSAVYLCASSLARGSRYQETQYFGPGTRLLVL.